This T cell receptor beta chain was captured by sequencing in a study of T cell responses to AZD1222 COVID-19 vaccine. Study-level background: Second doses that came at about 4 or about 12 weeks were put together.

Details on this clone: As yet, its antigen is unknown.

V dropped 5 bases and J dropped 4 bases, with 6 bases sitting between them. From germline, CDR1 is MNHEY and CDR2 SVGAGI. The CDR3 consists of 12 residues. This table comes from immunoSEQ multiplex PCR, and its TCRdb copy is limited to in-frame clones, with some not included. The sample has 90,000 or so clones, 75% to 90% seen once. Study conclusions and caveats: Repertoire samples came only from after the peak T cell response.

Sequences were derived from peripheral blood, sampled on day 0 of AZD1222 vaccination. The clonotype comes from an adult in good health. This chain joins TRBV6-5 and TRBJ2-1, with unresolved D. The CDR3 nucleotides read TGTGCCAGCAGTAGAATATACAATGAGCAGTTCTTC. This gives the protein CASSRIYNEQFF.